The clone carrying this TCR beta chain counts as medium-sized. Within the sample, other DNA sequences also encode this same CDR3. The sample belongs to a study of T cells in localized non-small cell lung cancer. Data came from immunoSEQ multiplex PCR; TCRdb stores just in-frame clones and leaves some out. The repertoire holds over a thousand clones, with approximately 31% as singletons. The sample consisted of normal lung tissue next to the tumor, taken before any cancer treatment. The TCR sequence derives from a male donor aged 60 or over with stage II squamous cell lung carcinoma.

CDR3 residues: CASSYGGSGYEQYF. The CDR3 bases are TGTGCCAGCAGTTACGGGGGTAGTGGCTACGAGCAGTACTTC. The chain uses TRBV6-8 and TRBJ2-7; D possibly matches TRBD1 or TRBD2 (5 bases each). V was pared by 2 bases and J by 3 bases, with 11 bases between. The germline gives CDR1 MNHGY, CDR2 SAAAGT. The CDR3 sequence is 14 residues long.